The clone carrying this TCR beta chain was seen many times. These data are taken from a study of identical twins. TCRdb analysed the 5' RACE reads with MiXCR anew, one entry per CDR3 protein. The sample lists about 100,000 distinct CDR3 sequences; 5.9% were seen once. V lost 4 bases and J lost 1; bases outside the gene matches: 1. The CDR3 is 16 residues long. Per germline, CDR1 SNHLY and CDR2 FYNNEI. The rearrangement joins TRBV2 to TRBJ2-5; TRBD2 agrees at 15 bases. This sequence was found in a woman between 45 and 60 years old in good health. Sequenced sample: memory T cells sorted from blood. The CDR3 region is CASSGGLAGGQETQYF. CDR3 nucleotides: TGTGCCAGCAGTGGGGGACTAGCGGGGGGCCAAGAGACCCAGTACTTC.